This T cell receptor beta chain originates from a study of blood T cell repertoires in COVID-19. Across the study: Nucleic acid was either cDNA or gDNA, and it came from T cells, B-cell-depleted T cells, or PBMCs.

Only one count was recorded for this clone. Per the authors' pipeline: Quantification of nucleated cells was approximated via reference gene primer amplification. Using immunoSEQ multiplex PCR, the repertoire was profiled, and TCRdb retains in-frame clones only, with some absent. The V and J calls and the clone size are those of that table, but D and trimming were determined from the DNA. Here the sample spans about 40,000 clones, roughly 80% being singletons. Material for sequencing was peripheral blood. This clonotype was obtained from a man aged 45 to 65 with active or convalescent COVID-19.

The CDR3 bases are TGTGCCAGCAGCCACGGGACAGATCAGCCCCAGCATTTT. The encoded protein is CASSHGTDQPQHF. The chain links TRBV7-8 to TRBJ1-5; 7 bases agree with TRBD1. Germline trimming cut 5 bases from V and 5 bases from J; bases unmatched to any gene: 3. There are 13 residues in the CDR3. CDR1 SGHVS and CDR2 FQNEAQ come from the germline V gene. The full variable domain, completed using reference TRBV7-8 and TRBJ1-5, is GAGVSQSPRYKVAKRGQDVALRCDPISGHVSLFWYQQALGQGPEFLTYFQNEAQLDKSGLPSDRFFAERPEGSVSTLKIQRTQQEDSAVYLCASSHGTDQPQHFGDGTRLSIL.